This record concerns one T cell receptor beta chain sequence. CDR1 and CDR2 from the germline V gene are MGHRA and YSYEKL. V lost 1 base and J 1 base, leaving 13 bases between the germline ends. The CDR3 totals 16 residues. The data originate from a study of blood T cell repertoires in COVID-19. Study information: Samples came from the United States, Italy and Spain, spanning acute and convalescent COVID-19. PBMCs, B-cell-depleted T cells, or T cells were the source of the cDNA or gDNA that made up the material.

In the source study's methods: Cell counts per sample came from amplifying reference gene primers. Data came from immunoSEQ multiplex PCR; TCRdb stores just in-frame clones and leaves some out. The DNA was the basis for D and trimming; V, J and clone size are from that table. The sample includes about 110,000 clones, 75% to 90% of them seen just once. The chain employs TRBV4-1 and TRBJ1-1; D is possibly TRBD1 (6 bases). The receptor's source is a woman in her 50s with acute or convalescent COVID-19. The specimen was peripheral blood. The CDR3 is CASSQGGEGGNTEAFF. The CDR3 DNA sequence: TGCGCCAGCAGCCAAGGTGGGGAGGGGGGGAACACTGAAGCTTTCTTT.